Below are 9 T cell receptor beta chains sequenced from a single sample in a study of T cell repertoires in cytomegalovirus infection. Antigen specificity for these receptors is unknown. TCRdb re-called the reads through MiXCR, storing one row per CDR3 protein. The sample lists about 140,000 distinct CDR3 sequences, roughly 32% seen once, with about 56% in the top ten. The material was CD8+ T cells from cultured PBMCs, obtained from culture after CMV antigen stimulation. These receptors originate from a human donor in good health (CMV status not recorded). Some clones in this sample may be carry-over from other donors' samples.

CDR3 amino acids: CASSLVPYDTEAFF. In DNA, the CDR3 is TGTGCCAGCAGCTTAGTCCCCTACGACACTGAAGCTTTCTTT. V usage is TRBV13 and J usage is TRBJ1-1; no clear D gene. CDR3 length: 14 residues. Per the germline V gene, CDR1 is PRHDT and CDR2 is FYEKMQ (reference sequence). V shed 1 base and J shed 3 bases, with 9 bases lying between them.

This chain connects TRBV7-9 to TRBJ2-7; weak D call: TRBD1 (5 bases). CDR1 and CDR2 from the germline V gene are SEHNR and FQNEAQ (reference sequence). CDR3 length: 15 amino acids. The V gene lost 5 bases and the J gene lost 2 bases, with 16 bases spanning the gap. Here the CDR3 reads CASSKGQGNPYEQYF. Here the CDR3 DNA reads TGTGCCAGCAGCAAAGGGCAGGGTAATCCCTACGAGCAGTACTTC. Drawing the rest from reference TRBV7-9 and TRBJ2-7, the complete variable domain is DTGVSQNPRHKITKRGQNVTFRCDPISEHNRLYWYRQTLGQGPEFLTYFQNEAQLEKSRLLSDRFSAERPKGSFSTLEIQRTEQGDSAMYLCASSKGQGNPYEQYFGPGTRLTVT.

The table lists this clonotype with a few counts. J is TRBJ2-1 and V is TRBV29-1; possible D gene TRBD2, 7 bases. Germline-derived CDR1 and CDR2 are SQVTM and ANQGSEA. V was shortened by 6 bases and J by 2 bases, with 11 bases between the two germline ends. This CDR3 spans 13 amino acids. The CDR3 coding sequence is TGCAGCGTGAGGGGGACTACCTACAATGAGCAGTTCTTC. Its protein product is CSVRGTTYNEQFF.

The gene calls are TRBV29-1 and TRBJ2-7; 8 bases are shared with TRBD1. V lost 3 bases, J lost 2 bases, and 6 bases stayed unmatched. Looked up from germline, CDR1 is SQVTM and CDR2 is ANQGSEA. CDR3 length equals 14 residues. The CDR3 DNA is TGCAGCGTTGAGTGGACAGGGAATCCCTACGAGCAGTACTTC. Its translation is CSVEWTGNPYEQYF.

The V gene is TRBV10-2, the J gene TRBJ2-1; possible D gene TRBD2, 5 bases. Trimming left V 3 bases short and J 5 bases short, with 14 bases between. This CDR3 has 15 amino acids. Germline V gene lookup returns CDR1 WSHSY and CDR2 SAAADI. The CDR3 is CASSESLAVDNEQFF. As DNA, the CDR3 is TGCGCCAGCAGTGAAAGTCTAGCTGTGGACAATGAGCAGTTCTTC.

The J gene is TRBJ2-3, the V gene TRBV12-3 or TRBV12-4; TRBD2 aligns across 7 bases. V was clipped by 6 bases and J by 2 bases; unmatched bases: 14. The CDR3 is 17 residues long. The CDR3 DNA sequence: TGTGCCAGCAGGCATGAGAGGCTAGCGGTCCCCACAGATACGCAGTATTTT. Translating it yields CASRHERLAVPTDTQYF.

At least ten counts were recorded for this clonotype. J is TRBJ2-1 and V is TRBV27; TRBD2 is a possible D gene (5 bases). The V and J ends lost 3 bases and 5 bases respectively, with 8 bases between them. This CDR3 comprises 13 residues. CDR1 and CDR2 (germline): MNHEY, SMNVEV (reference sequence). The CDR3 nucleotides are TGTGCCAGCAGTTTCCGGGGTCACAATGAGCAGTTCTTC. Its translation: CASSFRGHNEQFF.

V is TRBV25-1 and J is TRBJ2-5; D gene unclear. The CDR3 loop spans 14 amino acids. Looked up from germline, CDR1 is MGHDK and CDR2 is SYGVNS. Trimming removed 2 bases at V and 4 bases at J, with 11 bases between. CDR3 protein: CASSEALTPETQYF. The CDR3 DNA reads as TGTGCCAGCAGTGAAGCATTGACCCCAGAGACCCAGTACTTC.

This clonotype was counted between two and nine times. This rearrangement joins TRBV5-1 to TRBJ2-7; 7 bases agree with TRBD1. Germline values: CDR1 SGHRS, CDR2 YFSETQ. The V and J ends lost 0 bases and 7 bases, in that order; junction bases with no gene match: 10. The CDR3 loop spans 15 amino acids. The CDR3 is CASSLDRGSLGEQYF. In DNA, the CDR3 is TGCGCCAGCAGCTTGGACAGGGGATCTCTGGGGGAGCAGTACTTC.